The 31 T cell receptor beta chains below were found in one sample sequenced in a study of blood T cells in healthy people across ages. A J-beta primer mix and a sample-barcoded 5' primer were used in a second PCR of roughly 6 to 12 cycles. TCRdb used MiXCR to reprocess the 5' RACE reads, holding one entry per CDR3 protein. The table has 1.5 million to 2 million distinct CDR3 sequences, around 48% seen once; the top ten hold 2.1%. The source material was blood. The receptors stem from a woman aged 40 to 49 in good health.

The V call is TRBV4-3, the J call TRBJ1-2; 7 bases agree with TRBD1. The CDR3 runs to 14 residues. The germline gives CDR1 LGHNA, CDR2 YSLEER. The junction had 5 bases not matched to a gene; V was cut back by 4 bases and J by 3 bases. CDR3 sequence reads: CASSPSTGDYGYTF. The CDR3 DNA follows: TGCGCCAGCAGCCCTTCCACAGGGGACTATGGCTACACCTTC.

The chain joins TRBV15 to TRBJ2-6; D not resolved. The CDR3 contains 18 residues. Germline V gene data show CDR1 as LNHNV and CDR2 as YYDKDF (reference sequence). V lost 0 bases and J 0 bases, leaving 12 bases between the germline ends. CDR3 DNA: TGTGCCACCAGCAGAGATGGGCAGCTTAGCTCTGGGGCCAACGTCCTGACTTTC. Protein: CATSRDGQLSSGANVLTF.

The CDR3 loop is CASRKRRGGEMETQYF. CDR3 DNA: TGCGCCAGCAGGAAACGGCGGGGCGGGGAGATGGAGACCCAGTACTTC. The rearrangement joins TRBV10-2 to TRBJ2-4, with a weak D call TRBD2 (6 bases). The J call is uncertain, as TRBJ2-5 better fits the DNA end. Per germline, CDR1 WSHSY and CDR2 SAAADI. The CDR3 length is 16 residues.

The J gene is TRBJ2-7, the V gene TRBV6-1, with no clear D. With the DNA end fitting TRBJ2-5 better, the J assignment may be wrong. Germline CDR1 is MNHNS and CDR2 is SASEGT. There are 12 residues in the CDR3. CDR3 amino acids: CASTSLQKTQYF. Written as DNA, the CDR3 is TGTGCCAGCACTTCATTACAGAAGACCCAGTACTTC.

The chain's CDR3 is CASTPGGASGNEQYF. The CDR3, as DNA: TGTGCCAGCACCCCAGGGGGCGCGAGCGGCAATGAGCAGTACTTC. The chain uses TRBV7-2 and TRBJ2-7; 8 bases match TRBD1. Germline CDR1 is SGHTA and CDR2 is FQGNSA. V was pared by 7 bases and J by 7 bases, with 15 bases of the junction left unmatched. The CDR3 runs 15 residues. Together with reference TRBV7-2 and TRBJ2-7, the CDR3 gives the full variable domain: GAGVSQSPSNKVTEKGKDVELRCDPISGHTALYWYRQSLGQGLEFLIYFQGNSAPDKSGLPSDRFSAERTGGSVSTLTIQRTQQEDSAVYLCASTPGGASGNEQYFGPGTRLTVT.

In this sample, this clonotype turned up a few times. The CDR3: CASSLFTQGAIYEQYF. The CDR3 bases are TGTGCCAGCAGCTTATTTACGCAGGGAGCCATCTACGAGCAGTACTTC. V gene TRBV7-2 combines with J gene TRBJ2-7; the D call may be TRBD1 or TRBD2 (5 bases each). The CDR3 covers 16 residues. V was pared by 2 bases and J by 3 bases, with 17 bases between. CDR1 is SGHTA and CDR2 is FQGNSA in the germline V gene. Based on the CDR3 plus reference TRBV7-2 and TRBJ2-7, the full variable domain is GAGVSQSPSNKVTEKGKDVELRCDPISGHTALYWYRQSLGQGLEFLIYFQGNSAPDKSGLPSDRFSAERTGGSVSTLTIQRTQQEDSAVYLCASSLFTQGAIYEQYFGPGTRLTVT.

This clonotype was seen more than once but under ten times. The V call is TRBV7-6, the J call TRBJ2-3; TRBD2 matches 9 bases. Trimming took 5 bases from V and 12 from J; bases not matched to a gene: 12. Germline V gene lookup returns CDR1 SGHVS and CDR2 FNYEAQ. The CDR3 extends over 14 amino acids. The CDR3 spells CASSPRSGGPSQYF. The CDR3, as DNA: TGTGCCAGCAGCCCACGGAGCGGGGGGCCTTCCCAGTATTTT. The whole variable domain, filled in from reference TRBV7-6 and TRBJ2-3, reads GAGVSQSPRYKVTKRGQDVALRCDPISGHVSLYWYRQALGQGPEFLTYFNYEAQQDKSGLPNDRFSAERPEGSISTLTIQRTEQRDSAMYRCASSPRSGGPSQYFGPGTRLTVL.

This sequence joins TRBV9 and TRBJ1-2; D uncertain. Germline V gene sequence: CDR1 SGDLS, CDR2 YYNGEE. V lost 0 bases and J lost 0, with 9 bases in between. The CDR3 spans 15 residues. The CDR3 region is CASSVGRRANYGYTF. The CDR3 nucleotides are TGTGCCAGCAGCGTAGGGAGGAGAGCTAACTATGGCTACACCTTC.

The rearrangement links TRBV10-2 to TRBJ2-5, with a possible D match to TRBD2 (5 bases). The V gene lost 8 bases and the J gene lost 4 bases, with 14 bases spanning the gap. This CDR3 is built from 13 residues. The germline CDR1 and CDR2 sequences are WSHSY and SAAADI. CDR3 coding DNA: TGCGCCAGCCAGGAGGTTCTGAGAGAGACCCAGTACTTC. As protein: CASQEVLRETQYF.

Details on this clonotype: At one boundary the junction diverges from the germline segment, which might be a read error. The chain has TRBV29-1 and TRBJ2-7; D may be TRBD2 (5 bases). CDR3 length equals 14 residues. CDR1 is SQVTM and CDR2 is ANQGSEA in the germline V gene. The CDR3 spells CSVERRTTGDEQYF. CDR3 DNA sequence: TGCAGTGTTGAACGCAGGACCACCGGGGACGAGCAGTACTTC.

The chain links TRBV5-6 to TRBJ2-7; D not resolved. CDR1 and CDR2 (germline): SGHDT, YYEEEE. The CDR3 spans 12 residues. V lost 0 bases to trimming and J lost 11 bases, with 12 bases between them. The CDR3 coding sequence is TGTGCCAGCAGCTTGGGGAGAGGCTGGGAGTACTTC. This translates into CASSLGRGWEYF.

The gene calls are TRBV21-1 and TRBJ1-4; the table gives TRBD1 as D, unverified against the DNA. TRBV21-1 is a pseudogene segment. The CDR3 is 16 residues long. CDR3 sequence: CASSPGPQGKLQKLFF. In DNA form, the CDR3 reads TGTGCCAGCAGTCCCGGCCCACAGGGGAAATTGCAAAAACTGTTTTTT.

This clonotype was observed a few times. The chain is built from TRBV5-1 and TRBJ2-5; D is unclear. The CDR3 has 14 amino acids. The ends were cut back, 4 bases at V and 1 base at J, with 11 bases in the middle. Looked up from germline, CDR1 is SGHRS and CDR2 is YFSETQ. The CDR3 loop reads CASSQVTVQETQYF. The CDR3 coding sequence is TGCGCCAGCAGCCAAGTGACGGTCCAAGAGACCCAGTACTTC.

This clonotype was counted between two and nine times. V is TRBV2 and J is TRBJ2-7; the D gene is possibly TRBD2 (5 bases). V was pared by 5 bases and J by 2 bases, with 10 bases between. The CDR3 length is 13 residues. Germline V gene lookup returns CDR1 SNHLY and CDR2 FYNNEI. The CDR3 DNA sequence: TGTGCCAGCAGTCCCCGGGAAACCTACGAGCAGTACTTC. Translated, it gives CASSPRETYEQYF.

A few counts support this clonotype. The chain employs TRBV5-1 and TRBJ2-1, with 9 bases lining up with TRBD1. Germline values: CDR1 SGHRS, CDR2 YFSETQ. The CDR3 length is 14 residues. J gave up 6 bases and V 2 bases, and 3 bases lay outside the gene matches. The CDR3 nucleotides read TGCGCCAGCAGCTTACAGGGGGCTCGCAATGAGCAGTTCTTC. Amino acid sequence: CASSLQGARNEQFF.

This clonotype was picked up a small number of times. The J gene is TRBJ2-1, the V gene TRBV15; TRBD2 is a possible D gene (5 bases). Trimming removed 0 bases from V and 7 bases from J, with 10 bases in between. Germline V gene sequence: CDR1 LNHNV, CDR2 YYDKDF (reference sequence). The CDR3 has 14 residues. For the CDR3, the DNA is TGTGCCACCAGCAGAGATGTGGTAGCGAATGAGCAGTTCTTC. Translation: CATSRDVVANEQFF.

The chain is built from TRBV27 and TRBJ1-2; TRBD1 might be the D (6 bases). The V gene's germline CDR1 is MNHEY and CDR2 SMNVEV (reference sequence). V gave up 6 bases and J gave up 3 bases, with 17 bases separating them. The CDR3 runs 15 residues. The CDR3 bases are TGTGCCAGCAGGGACAGCCTACCAGCTGACTATGGCTACACCTTC. Translating it yields CASRDSLPADYGYTF.

This clonotype has only a few counts. The CDR3 sequence is CASHLAGVGTDTQYF. The CDR3 DNA reads as TGTGCCAGCCATCTAGCGGGCGTTGGCACAGATACGCAGTATTTT. This chain links TRBV11-2 with TRBJ2-3; TRBD2 agrees at 8 bases. Germline lookup yields CDR1 SGHAT and CDR2 FQNNGV. V was pared by 8 bases and J by 1 base, with 8 bases of the junction left unmatched. CDR3 length equals 15 residues.

The V gene is TRBV20-1, the J gene TRBJ1-5; 8 bases are shared with TRBD1. Per germline, CDR1 DFQATT and CDR2 SNEGSKA (reference sequence). V dropped 4 bases and J dropped 2; count of bases not matched to a gene: 7. The CDR3 covers 15 residues. CDR3 sequence reads: CSAKTGGYGNQPQHF. In DNA, the CDR3 is TGCAGTGCTAAAACAGGGGGATATGGCAATCAGCCCCAGCATTTT.

The chain has TRBV6-6 and TRBJ2-3; 10 bases map to TRBD1. Germline assignment: CDR1 MNHNY and CDR2 SVGAGI (reference sequence). There are 16 residues in the CDR3. The trim removed 4 bases at V and 2 bases at J, leaving 6 bases unmatched. The CDR3 DNA sequence: TGTGCCAGCAGTTTCCGGACAGGGGGATACACAGATACGCAGTATTTT. Its protein product is CASSFRTGGYTDTQYF.

The V and J genes are TRBV6-6 and TRBJ1-1; 7 bases map to TRBD1. The germline V gene has CDR1 MNHNY and CDR2 SVGAGI (reference sequence). The CDR3 has 14 amino acids. Trimming cost V 5 bases and J 5 bases; bases outside gene matches: 8. CDR3 DNA: TGTGCCAGCAGTCCCGGGGGGACAGTTACTGAAGCTTTCTTT. This translates into CASSPGGTVTEAFF.

The table lists this clonotype with many counts. The J gene is TRBJ2-6, the V gene TRBV7-2; D perhaps matches TRBD1 (5 bases). Trimming took off 5 bases at V and 0 bases at J, with 11 bases between the two ends. CDR3 length equals 16 residues. Germline loops: CDR1 SGHTA, CDR2 FQGNSA. CDR3 sequence (DNA): TGTGCCAGCAGCGGACGACAGAGCTCTGGGGCCAACGTCCTGACTTTC. It translates to CASSGRQSSGANVLTF.

This chain uses TRBV5-6 with TRBJ1-2; 8 positions match TRBD1. Germline lookup yields CDR1 SGHDT and CDR2 YYEEEE. V shed 4 bases and J 2 bases; nucleotides not matched to a gene: 4. The CDR3 extends over 14 amino acids. Written as DNA, the CDR3 is TGTGCCAGCAGCCCGGGACAGGAGAACTATGGCTACACCTTC. Translation: CASSPGQENYGYTF.

This sequence joins TRBV12-3 or TRBV12-4 and TRBJ1-2, with D possibly being TRBD1 (5 bases). Trimming took off 2 bases at V and 4 bases at J, with 11 bases between the two ends. This CDR3 has 14 residues. The CDR3: CASSLSARVYGYTF. CDR3 DNA sequence: TGTGCCAGCAGTTTATCTGCCAGGGTCTATGGCTACACCTTC.

In its sample, this clonotype was seen a few times. The chain uses TRBV20-1 and TRBJ1-6, with D perhaps matching TRBD1 (5 bases). Germline assignment: CDR1 DFQATT and CDR2 SNEGSKA (reference sequence). The length of the CDR3 is 15 residues. Deletions cut 2 bases from V and 9 bases from J, with 17 bases between. The CDR3, as DNA: TGCAGTGCTAGACTCCCGGGGGGTATTATTTCACCCCTCCACTTT. It translates to CSARLPGGIISPLHF.

In the case of this clonotype: One end of the junction is discordant with germline, which a read error may explain. The rearrangement links TRBV7-2 to TRBJ2-4; 8 bases are shared with TRBD1. The DNA end is more similar to TRBJ2-5, so the J call may be wrong. This CDR3 is 15 amino acids long. The germline V gene encodes CDR1 SGHTA and CDR2 FQGNSA. As DNA, the CDR3 is TGTGTCAGCAGCTTTACAGGGGGTTTATGGAAGACCCAGTACTTC. Residues: CVSSFTGGLWKTQYF.

The chain links TRBV5-1 to TRBJ2-1, with 9 nucleotides matching TRBD1. Germline assignment: CDR1 SGHRS and CDR2 YFSETQ. The CDR3 is 16 amino acids. V lost 2 bases and J lost 8; bases outside the gene matches: 11. CDR3 loop: CASSFLAGQGIDEQFF. The CDR3 nucleotides are TGCGCCAGCAGCTTCCTAGCCGGACAGGGGATTGATGAGCAGTTCTTC.

This CDR3 is CASSSRDRVDIQYF. The CDR3 nucleotides are TGTGCCAGCAGCTCCAGGGACCGGGTTGACATTCAGTACTTC. The chain recombines TRBV7-2 with TRBJ2-4, with D perhaps given as TRBD1 or TRBD2 (5 bases each). The germline gives CDR1 SGHTA, CDR2 FQGNSA. The V and J ends lost 4 bases and 8 bases respectively, with 15 bases between them. The length of the CDR3 is 14 residues.

A single count supports this clonotype. The chain joins TRBV20-1 to TRBJ2-3, with 11 bases that match TRBD2. V was clipped by 0 bases and J by 3 bases; unmatched bases: 2. This CDR3 has 15 residues. From germline, CDR1 is DFQATT and CDR2 SNEGSKA (reference sequence). The DNA of the CDR3 is TGCAGTGCTAGAGATCGACTAGCGGGGACAGATACGCAGTATTTT. Encoded protein: CSARDRLAGTDTQYF.

V usage is TRBV27 and J usage is TRBJ2-4, with a weak D call TRBD1 (5 bases). CDR1 and CDR2 from the germline V gene are MNHEY and SMNVEV (reference sequence). The CDR3 contains 16 residues. V lost 4 bases to trimming and J lost 0 bases, with 13 bases between them. CDR3: CASSSTAALAKNIQYF. DNA of the CDR3: TGTGCCAGCAGTTCGACAGCAGCACTAGCCAAAAACATTCAGTACTTC.

V and J are TRBV13 and TRBJ2-3, with D maybe TRBD2 (6 bases). Germline values: CDR1 PRHDT, CDR2 FYEKMQ (reference sequence). V lost 6 bases, J lost 4 bases, and 23 bases lay in between. This CDR3 contains 17 residues. The CDR3 protein is CASRQKRTGGEADTQYF. CDR3 DNA: TGTGCCAGCAGACAGAAGCGCACAGGAGGGGAAGCAGATACGCAGTATTTT.